The present T cell receptor beta chain was sequenced within a study of T-cell reconstitution after alpha-beta-depleted transplantation in children. The TCRbeta library was prepared with unique molecular identifiers. TCRdb reprocessed the PCR reads via MiXCR and lists one record per CDR3 protein. In the table there are around 400,000 distinct CDR3 sequences, roughly a tenth of which are singletons. This clonotype was seen only a few times. The germline V and J ends were trimmed by 6 bases and 3 bases, with 17 bases remaining between them. Germline CDR1 DFQATT, CDR2 SNEGSKA (reference sequence). The CDR3 contains 14 residues.

The chain recombines TRBV20-1 with TRBJ1-2, with D unresolved. This clonotype was obtained from a human donor who donated a stem cell graft to a child with acute myeloid leukemia. The material was PBMCs from the stem cell graft donor, obtained from the stem cell graft. The DNA for the CDR3 is TGCAGTGCCACGCCGGGTCCTACCCACTATGGCTACACCTTC. Amino acid sequence: CSATPGPTHYGYTF.